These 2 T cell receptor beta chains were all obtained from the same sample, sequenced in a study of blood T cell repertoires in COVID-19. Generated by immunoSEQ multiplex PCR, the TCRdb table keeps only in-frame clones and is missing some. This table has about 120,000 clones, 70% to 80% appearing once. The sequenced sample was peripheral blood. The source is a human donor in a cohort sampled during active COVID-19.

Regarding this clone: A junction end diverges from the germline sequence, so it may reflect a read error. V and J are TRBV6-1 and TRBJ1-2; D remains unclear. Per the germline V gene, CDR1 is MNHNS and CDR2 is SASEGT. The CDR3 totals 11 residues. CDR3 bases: TGTGCCAGCAGTGAAATGACTGGAGAGAACTTC. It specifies CASSEMTGENF.

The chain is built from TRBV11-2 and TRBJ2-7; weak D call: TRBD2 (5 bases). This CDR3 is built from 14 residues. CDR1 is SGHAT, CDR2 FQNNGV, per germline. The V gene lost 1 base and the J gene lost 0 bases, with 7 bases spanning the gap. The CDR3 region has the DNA TGTGCCAGCAGCTTAGTGGGAGCCTCCTACGAGCAGTACTTC. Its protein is CASSLVGASYEQYF.